A single sample is the source of the 6 T cell receptor beta chains below, sequenced in a study of esophageal squamous cell carcinoma under preoperative chemotherapy. TCRdb re-derived calls from the PCR reads in MiXCR, one entry per CDR3 protein. The repertoire holds around 30,000 distinct CDR3 sequences, with 52% as singletons. Noted time point: after preoperative PTX-NDP chemotherapy. Sample collection occurred from a patient given preoperative chemotherapy. These TCRs come from a human donor with esophageal squamous cell carcinoma. The donor label of this sample is uncertain.

This CDR3 reads CAGRRLRGVSTGAQYF. CDR3 nucleotide sequence: TGTGCTGGCAGGCGCCTCCGGGGTGTGAGCACCGGGGCGCAGTATTTT. This rearrangement joins TRBV7-8 to TRBJ2-3, with D tentatively TRBD2 (5 bases). This CDR3 is built from 16 residues. CDR1 is SGHVS, CDR2 FQNEAQ, per germline.

In its sample, this clonotype was seen once. The chain is built from TRBV11-3 and TRBJ2-3, with 8 bases aligning to TRBD2. V was clipped by 2 bases and J by 4 bases; unmatched bases: 5. Looked up from germline, CDR1 is SGHNT and CDR2 is YENEEA. The length of the CDR3 is 15 residues. The CDR3 DNA follows: TGTGCCAGCAGCTTAATCTCGGGGGGGCCAGATACGCAGTATTTT. Its protein product is CASSLISGGPDTQYF.

Concerning this clonotype itself: This may come from a read error, since a much larger clone is one base off. V usage is TRBV12-3 or TRBV12-4 and J usage is TRBJ2-1; D possibly corresponds to TRBD2 (6 bases). V was pared by 5 bases and J by 13 bases, with 24 bases between. The CDR3 loop spans 15 amino acids. The DNA for the CDR3 is TGTGCCAGCAGTACACCCTCCGGGGGTGGGGAGACCCAGTTCTTC. Translating it yields CASSTPSGGGETQFF.

The sample holds many counts of this clonotype. The rearrangement links TRBV5-6 to TRBJ2-5; D is perhaps TRBD2 (7 bases). CDR3 length: 14 amino acids. Trimming removed 0 bases at V and 5 bases at J, with 11 bases between. Germline CDR1 reads SGHDT; CDR2 reads YYEEEE. The CDR3 nucleotides are TGTGCCAGCAGCTTGGTAGGCGGGGGCGAGACCCAGTACTTC. Amino acids: CASSLVGGGETQYF.

Comments on this clonotype: The germline gene is not matched at one end of the junction; a read error may be the cause. The CDR3 nucleotides read TGTGCCAGCGGGGGGCACGGGGGCGGCGGCCCAGATACCCAGTACTTT. Protein sequence: CASGGHGGGGPDTQYF. The chain is built from TRBV6-1 and TRBJ2-5, with D perhaps assigned TRBD1 or TRBD2 (6 bases each). The germline V gene has CDR1 MNHNS and CDR2 SASEGT. The CDR3 totals 16 residues.

This clonotype has a single count. A junction boundary mismatches the germline segment, possibly from a read error. The V gene is TRBV7-6, the J gene TRBJ2-3; D gene unclear. CDR1 is SGHVS, CDR2 FNYEAQ, per germline. This CDR3 contains 16 residues. CDR3 protein: CASSLDGSSGRDTQYF. The CDR3 coding sequence is TGTGCCAGCAGCTTGGACGGAAGCAGTGGGCGAGATACCCAGTATTTC.